The T cell receptor beta chain described here comes from a study of T cell responses to AZD1222 COVID-19 vaccine. Study details: Pooled together were second doses at about 4 or about 12 weeks. General study findings and limits: Repertoire sampling was restricted to post-peak T cell response timepoints. Among vaccine-associated CD4 TCRs, coverage spanned spike, with dominance at 160-218 and 743-854.

To note about this clone: Its antigen is not identified.

The CDR3 totals 15 residues. V was pared by 4 bases and J by 0 bases, with 10 bases between. The V gene's germline CDR1 is MDHEN and CDR2 SYDVKM. Measured with immunoSEQ multiplex PCR; TCRdb has only the in-frame clones, and not every one. The sample records fewer than 200,000 clones, roughly nine tenths being singletons. The J gene is TRBJ1-3, the V gene TRBV28; weak D call: TRBD1 (5 bases). The receptor comes from an adult in good health. Material: peripheral blood, obtained on day 0 of AZD1222 vaccination. The CDR3 loop reads CASSSDSHSGNTIYF. The CDR3 DNA follows: TGTGCCAGCAGTTCCGACAGCCACTCTGGAAACACCATATATTTT.